This T cell receptor (beta chain) appears in the sequencing data of a study of cytomegalovirus exposure and HLA in healthy donors. The PCR was carried out with 60 Vbeta primers and 13 Jbeta primers. The protocol was immunoSEQ multiplex PCR, while the TCRdb copy is restricted to in-frame clones and leaves out a portion. The sample has about 140,000 clones; about 80% are singletons. Germline assignment: CDR1 SEHNR and CDR2 FQNEAQ (reference sequence). Trimming removed 1 base at V and 0 bases at J, with 13 bases between. The CDR3 sequence is 18 residues long. The sequence derives from a woman in her late teens or twenties in good health and CMV-seropositive. The specimen sequenced was PBMCs. V gene TRBV7-9 combines with J gene TRBJ1-6, with D perhaps matching TRBD1 (5 bases). CDR3 protein: CASSLEGAASSYNSPLHF. The CDR3 DNA follows: TGTGCCAGCAGCTTAGAAGGGGCCGCCAGCTCCTATAATTCACCCCTCCACTTT.